The text below deals with one T cell receptor beta chain. Original processing notes: For nucleated cells, counts were estimated from reference gene primer amplification. Sequencing used immunoSEQ multiplex PCR; TCRdb keeps in-frame clones, though not all of them. Clone size and the V and J calls come from that table; the DNA yielded D and trimming. The profile shows 250,000 or so clones, about 87% of them singletons. The sample is drawn from a study of blood T cell repertoires in COVID-19. Study information: Sample material is recorded as cDNA or gDNA derived from T cells, B-cell-depleted T cells, or PBMCs.

J gave up 13 bases and V 6 bases, and 7 bases lay outside the gene matches. The CDR3 is 12 amino acids. Germline-derived CDR1 and CDR2 are SEHNR and FQNEAQ (reference sequence). The chain couples TRBV7-9 to TRBJ1-2, with 11 bases identical to TRBD1. The receptor's source is a woman between 65 and 79 years old with active or convalescent COVID-19. Sequences were obtained from peripheral blood. As DNA, the CDR3 is TGTGCCAGCAGTTTACCGGGACAGGGGGGCACCTTC. This gives the protein CASSLPGQGGTF.